One T cell receptor (beta chain) is described in this entry. Its antigen is as yet unknown. TCRdb re-derived calls from the reads in MiXCR, one entry per CDR3 protein. The repertoire consists of about 220,000 distinct CDR3 sequences, with 35% to 40% occurring once and the leading ten covering about 60%. This specimen belongs to a study of T cell repertoires in cytomegalovirus infection. Study overall: TCR beta signatures that were public indicated CMV infection and matching HLA type.

Study-level points and caveats: It was HLA-C-restricted CMV-specific TCR beta clonotypes that dominated the response ex vivo.

Unmatched junction bases numbered 7, after V lost 0 bases and J lost 8 bases. Germline V gene data show CDR1 as SGDLS and CDR2 as YYNGEE. The CDR3 is 14 residues long. The material was CD8+ T cells from cultured PBMCs, obtained from culture after CMV antigen stimulation. The clonotype was recovered from a human donor in good health (CMV status not recorded). Some clones in this sample may be carry-over from other donors' samples. The chain carries TRBV9 and TRBJ1-2; TRBD1 aligns across 7 bases. The CDR3: CASSVADRAGGYTF. CDR3 in DNA: TGTGCCAGCAGCGTAGCAGACAGGGCAGGGGGCTACACCTTC.